This T cell receptor beta chain was captured in a study of T cell responses to AZD1222 COVID-19 vaccine. Overall study findings and caveats: Clonal diversity may have been underestimated in mostly white British donors. CD4 TCRs linked to vaccination spanned spike, dominating at 160-218 and 743-854.

Measured with immunoSEQ multiplex PCR; TCRdb has only the in-frame clones, and not every one. The sample carries tens of thousands of clones, almost 90% recorded once. In regard to this clone: No antigen is known for it.

Per the germline V gene, CDR1 is SGHVS and CDR2 is FQNEAQ. CDR3 length equals 13 residues. The V gene lost 3 bases and the J gene lost 6 bases, with 6 bases spanning the gap. This sequence was found in an adult who received the AZD1222 COVID-19 vaccine. The sample here was peripheral blood, taken 28 days after the second AZD1222 dose. V gene TRBV7-8 combines with J gene TRBJ1-6; D is uncertain. This CDR3 is CASSLLSNSPLHF. CDR3 DNA: TGTGCCAGCAGCTTGTTGAGTAATTCACCCCTCCACTTT.